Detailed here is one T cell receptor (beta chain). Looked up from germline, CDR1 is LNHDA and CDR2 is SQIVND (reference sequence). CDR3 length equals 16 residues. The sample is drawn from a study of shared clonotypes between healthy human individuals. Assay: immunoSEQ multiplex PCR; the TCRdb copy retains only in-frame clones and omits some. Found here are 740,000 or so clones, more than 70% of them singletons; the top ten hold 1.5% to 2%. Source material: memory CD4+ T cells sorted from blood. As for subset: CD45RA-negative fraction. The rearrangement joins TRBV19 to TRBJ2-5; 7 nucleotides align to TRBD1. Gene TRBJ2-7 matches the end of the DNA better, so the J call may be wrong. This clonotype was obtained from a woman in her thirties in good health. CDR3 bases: TGTGCCAGTAGTGACCGTCTAAACAGGGGATCCTACGAGCAGTACTTC. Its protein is CASSDRLNRGSYEQYF.